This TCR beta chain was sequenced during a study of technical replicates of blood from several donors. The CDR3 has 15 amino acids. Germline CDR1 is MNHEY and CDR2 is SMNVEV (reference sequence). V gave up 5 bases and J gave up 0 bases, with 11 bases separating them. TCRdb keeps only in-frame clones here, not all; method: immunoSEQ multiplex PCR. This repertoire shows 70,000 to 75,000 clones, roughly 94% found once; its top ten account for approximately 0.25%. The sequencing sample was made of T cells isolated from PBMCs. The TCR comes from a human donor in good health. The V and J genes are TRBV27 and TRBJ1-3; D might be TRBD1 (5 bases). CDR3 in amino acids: CASSITGHSGNTIYF. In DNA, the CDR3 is TGTGCCAGCAGTATTACAGGCCACTCTGGAAACACCATATATTTT.